This entry features one TCR beta chain sequence. The data are from a study of blood T cell repertoires in COVID-19. Study summary: Spain, Italy and the United States supplied samples that represented acute and convalescent COVID-19. T cells, B-cell-depleted T cells, or PBMCs supplied cDNA or gDNA.

Seattle patient enrollment occurred during active infection, with longitudinal follow-up thereafter. As processed by the authors: Estimated nucleated cell counts came from reference gene primer amplification. Clones were sequenced by immunoSEQ multiplex PCR, and TCRdb holds only the in-frame ones, with some missing. V, J and clone size are those of that table, while D and trimming were read from the DNA. The sample consists of about 200,000 clones, around 85% of them appearing once. Germline assignment: CDR1 LGHDT and CDR2 YNNKEL (reference sequence). After removal of 4 bases from V and 7 bases from J, the junction contained 15 bases not matched to a gene. The length of the CDR3 is 18 residues.

The chain joins TRBV3-1 (or the pseudogene TRBV3-2) to TRBJ2-1; TRBD2 matches at 11 bases. The sample comprised peripheral blood. This clonotype was sampled from a man aged 55 to 69 with COVID-19, enrolled during active disease. In nucleotides, the CDR3 is TGTGCCAGCAGCCCCTTTCTAGCGGGAGGAACCCTAGGTAATGAGCAGTTCTTC. Its translation is CASSPFLAGGTLGNEQFF.